This T cell receptor beta chain was recorded in a study of shared clonotypes between healthy human individuals. The method was immunoSEQ multiplex PCR; TCRdb's version includes in-frame clones alone and lacks a portion of them. This table holds 530,000 or so clones, over 60% found once. This CDR3 comprises 16 residues. V shed 1 base and J 2 bases; nucleotides not matched to a gene: 4. The germline CDR1 and CDR2 sequences are LNHDA and SQIVND (reference sequence). The sample taken for sequencing was PBMCs. The chain uses TRBV19 and TRBJ2-1; 8 bases are shared with TRBD1. The source is a woman between 40 and 50 years old in good health. Some clones in this sample may be carry-over from other donors' samples. The CDR3 loop reads CASSIVTRGPYNEQFF. The CDR3 DNA is TGTGCCAGTAGTATAGTGACCAGGGGGCCCTACAATGAGCAGTTCTTC.